Shown below are 4 T cell receptor beta chains from a single sample sequenced in a study of blood T cell repertoires in COVID-19 (dated by TCRdb to the early 2020s). Library method: the immunoSEQ multiplex PCR assay. The immuneACCESS repertoire file appears here via TCRdb, limited to in-frame rearrangements. These files lack a portion of the clones; in checked studies, under half of the deficit traces to unresolved V genes, and the cause of the others is not known. Present in this sample are 210,000 or so clones, more than 70% of which were seen just once. The biggest ten clones account for approximately 3% of the sample. Sequenced sample: peripheral blood. These receptors came from a woman older than 75 with active or convalescent COVID-19.

The chain links TRBV5-4 to TRBJ2-7, with D possibly TRBD2 on 6 matching bases. Between the trimmed V and J ends, which lost 0 bases and 6 bases, there was a span of 16 bases. Germline CDR1 SGHNT, CDR2 YYREEE (reference sequence). CDR3 length: 15 residues. The DNA for the CDR3 is TGTGCCAGCAGCTTGGGTCGGACCTTGGGGGGCGAGCAGTACTTC. This codes for CASSLGRTLGGEQYF.

J is TRBJ1-1 and V is TRBV12-3 or TRBV12-4, with a tentative D call TRBD1 (6 bases). V was shortened by 3 bases and J by 8 bases, with 10 bases between the two germline ends. The CDR3 spans 12 residues. The CDR3 reads CASSLGTPEAFF. CDR3 nucleotide sequence: TGTGCCAGCAGTTTGGGGACACCAGAAGCTTTCTTT.

This sequence joins TRBV20-1 and TRBJ1-4; maybe TRBD1 (5 bases). CDR1 and CDR2 (germline): DFQATT, SNEGSKA (reference sequence). Deletions cut 3 bases from V and 8 bases from J, with 13 bases between. CDR3 length equals 13 residues. The CDR3 DNA sequence: TGCAGTGCTAGTTCCGGAGGGGACGAAAAACTGTTTTTT. Protein product: CSASSGGDEKLFF.

The rearrangement links TRBV2 to TRBJ2-2; TRBD2 might be the D (5 bases). The length of the CDR3 is 15 residues. V shed 4 bases and J shed 3 bases, with 12 bases lying between them. Germline V gene lookup returns CDR1 SNHLY and CDR2 FYNNEI. DNA of the CDR3: TGTGCCAGCAGTGGAGGGATTTTACACACCGGGGAGCTGTTTTTT. Its protein is CASSGGILHTGELFF.